These 3 T cell receptor beta chains originate from one sample sequenced in a study of blood T cell repertoires in COVID-19. Produced via immunoSEQ multiplex PCR; TCRdb's table is partial and in-frame only. This table holds a few hundred thousand clones, around 90% found once. The sequenced material came from PBMCs or T cells enriched from blood (not recorded which). The receptors were sampled from a woman between 18 and 30 years old with acute COVID-19.

This clone was recorded only once. The rearrangement joins TRBV5-1 to TRBJ2-5, with 15 bases identical to TRBD2. The J segment lost 4 bases and the V segment lost 4 bases, leaving 5 bases of the junction unmatched. The CDR3 length is 16 residues. CDR1 is SGHRS and CDR2 is YFSETQ in the germline V gene. DNA for the CDR3: TGCGCCAGCAGCCGGACTAGCGGGAGGGCCCGAGAGACCCAGTACTTC. Its translation: CASSRTSGRARETQYF.

This clone was seen just once. The chain has TRBV7-8 and TRBJ1-1; 7 bases match TRBD1. The CDR3 is made up of 17 amino acids. V dropped 4 bases and J dropped 0; count of bases not matched to a gene: 11. The V gene's germline CDR1 is SGHVS and CDR2 FQNEAQ. CDR3 nucleotide sequence: TGTGCCAGCAGCTCGGGAGGGGGCGCGGTTTTGAACACTGAAGCTTTCTTT. Protein product: CASSSGGGAVLNTEAFF.

This clone was counted only a few times. The gene calls are TRBV7-2 and TRBJ1-1; D is possibly TRBD1 (6 bases). Between the trimmed V and J ends, which lost 5 bases and 1 base, there was a span of 17 bases. Germline CDR1 is SGHTA and CDR2 is FQGNSA. CDR3 size: 16 residues. The CDR3 reads CASSVFIQGRNTEAFF. CDR3 sequence (DNA): TGTGCCAGCAGCGTATTTATTCAGGGGAGGAACACTGAAGCTTTCTTT.